The T cell receptor (beta chain) described here comes from a study of OX40 agonist ivuxolimab in advanced cancers. Study-wide context: Past anti-PD-1, anti-PD-L1 or anti-CTLA-4 therapy was accepted, and approximately 37% had received some.

Measured with immunoSEQ multiplex PCR; TCRdb has only the in-frame clones, and not every one. The table lists some 77,000 clones, about nine tenths of them singletons. Turning to this clone: What it binds is unknown.

Study observations and caveats: Clonal expansion by week 6 occurred in CD4+ and CD8+ blood T cells (at 0.1 to 3.0 mg/kg).

The CDR3 covers 15 residues. V was trimmed by 0 bases and J by 4 bases, leaving 13 bases between them. CDR1 is SGHRS and CDR2 is YFSETQ in the germline V gene. The sequence was collected from an adult with an advanced solid tumor such as melanoma, head and neck, liver or kidney cancer. The V and J genes are TRBV5-1 and TRBJ1-2, with D possibly being TRBD1 (5 bases). The sample in question was CD4+ or CD8+ T cells sorted from blood, obtained in a trial of the OX40 agonist ivuxolimab. The CDR3 DNA sequence: TGCGCCAGCAGCTTGGGTGGGACCGGGGGCTATGGCTACACCTTC. Its translation is CASSLGGTGGYGYTF.